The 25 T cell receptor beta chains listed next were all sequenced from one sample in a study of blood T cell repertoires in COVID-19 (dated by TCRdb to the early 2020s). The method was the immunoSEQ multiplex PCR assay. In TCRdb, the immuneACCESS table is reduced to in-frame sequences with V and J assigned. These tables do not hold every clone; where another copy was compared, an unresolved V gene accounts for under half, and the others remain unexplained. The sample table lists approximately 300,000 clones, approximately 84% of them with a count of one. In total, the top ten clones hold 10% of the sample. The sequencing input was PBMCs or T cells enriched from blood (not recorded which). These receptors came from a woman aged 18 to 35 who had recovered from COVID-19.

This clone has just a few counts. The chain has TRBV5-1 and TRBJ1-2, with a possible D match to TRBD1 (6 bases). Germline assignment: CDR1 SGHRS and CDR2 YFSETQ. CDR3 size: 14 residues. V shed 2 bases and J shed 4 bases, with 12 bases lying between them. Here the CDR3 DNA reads TGCGCCAGCAGCTTCGGACAGCAAGGCTATGGCTACACCTTC. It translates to CASSFGQQGYGYTF.

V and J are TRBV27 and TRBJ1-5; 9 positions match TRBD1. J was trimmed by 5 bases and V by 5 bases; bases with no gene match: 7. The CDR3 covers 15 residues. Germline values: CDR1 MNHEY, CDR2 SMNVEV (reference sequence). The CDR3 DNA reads TGTGCCAGCAGTCCGACTTACAGGGGGCATCAGCCCCAGCATTTT. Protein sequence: CASSPTYRGHQPQHF.

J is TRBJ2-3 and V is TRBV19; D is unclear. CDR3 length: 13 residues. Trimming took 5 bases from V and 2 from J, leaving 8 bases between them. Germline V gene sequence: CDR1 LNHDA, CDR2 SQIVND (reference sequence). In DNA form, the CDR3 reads TGTGCCAGTAGTTTGAGGTTCACAGATACGCAGTATTTT. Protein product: CASSLRFTDTQYF.

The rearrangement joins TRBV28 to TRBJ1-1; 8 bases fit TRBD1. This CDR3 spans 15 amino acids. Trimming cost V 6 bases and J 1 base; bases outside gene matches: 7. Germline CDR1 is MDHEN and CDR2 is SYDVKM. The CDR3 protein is CASRTTGGGNTEAFF. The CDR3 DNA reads TGTGCCAGCAGAACTACAGGGGGGGGGAACACTGAAGCTTTCTTT.

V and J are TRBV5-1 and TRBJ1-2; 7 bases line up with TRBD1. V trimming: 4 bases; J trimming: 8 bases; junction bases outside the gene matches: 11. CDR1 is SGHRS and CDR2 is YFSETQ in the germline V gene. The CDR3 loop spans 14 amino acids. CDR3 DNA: TGCGCCAGCAGCCCCACGGACAGGCCAAGGGGCTACACCTTC. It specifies CASSPTDRPRGYTF.

CDR3 DNA: TGTGCCAGCAGTTTCGGAGGGAGCACTGAAGCTTTCTTT. It codes for CASSFGGSTEAFF. The genes are TRBV27 and TRBJ1-1; D unresolved. CDR1 is MNHEY and CDR2 is SMNVEV in the germline V gene (reference sequence). CDR3 size: 13 residues. Trimming removed 3 bases at V and 4 bases at J, with 9 bases between.

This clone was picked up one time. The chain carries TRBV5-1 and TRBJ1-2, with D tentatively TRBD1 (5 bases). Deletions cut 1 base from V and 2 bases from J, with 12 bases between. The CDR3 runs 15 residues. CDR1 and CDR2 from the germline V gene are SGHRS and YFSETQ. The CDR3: CASSLLSGENYGYTF. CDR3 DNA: TGCGCCAGCAGCTTGCTTTCGGGGGAGAACTATGGCTACACCTTC.

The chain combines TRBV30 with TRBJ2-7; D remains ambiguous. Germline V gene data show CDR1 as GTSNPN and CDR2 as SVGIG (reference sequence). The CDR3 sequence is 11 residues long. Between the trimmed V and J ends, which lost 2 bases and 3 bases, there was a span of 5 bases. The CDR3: CAWSSSYEQYF. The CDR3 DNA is TGTGCCTGGAGTAGTAGCTACGAGCAGTACTTC.

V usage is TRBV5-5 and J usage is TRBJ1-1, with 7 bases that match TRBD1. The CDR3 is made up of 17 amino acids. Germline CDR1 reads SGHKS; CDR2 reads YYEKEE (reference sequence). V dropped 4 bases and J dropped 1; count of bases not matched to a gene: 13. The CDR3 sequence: CASSGDKTGQKNTEAFF. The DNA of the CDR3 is TGTGCCAGCAGCGGGGATAAAACGGGACAGAAGAACACTGAAGCTTTCTTT. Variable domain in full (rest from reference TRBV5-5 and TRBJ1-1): DAGVTQSPTHLIKTRGQQVTLRCSPISGHKSVSWYQQVLGQGPQFIFQYYEKEERGRGNFPDRFSARQFPNYSSELNVNALLLGDSALYLCASSGDKTGQKNTEAFFGQGTRLTVV.

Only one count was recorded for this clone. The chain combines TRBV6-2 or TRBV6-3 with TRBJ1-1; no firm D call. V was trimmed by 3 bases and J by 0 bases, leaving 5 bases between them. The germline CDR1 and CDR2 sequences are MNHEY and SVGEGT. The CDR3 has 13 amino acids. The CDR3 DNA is TGTGCCAGCAGTTATCGAGTGAACACTGAAGCTTTCTTT. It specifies CASSYRVNTEAFF.

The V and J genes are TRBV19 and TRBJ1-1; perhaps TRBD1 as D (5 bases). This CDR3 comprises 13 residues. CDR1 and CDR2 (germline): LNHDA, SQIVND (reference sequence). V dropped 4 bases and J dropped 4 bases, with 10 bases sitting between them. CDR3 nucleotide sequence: TGTGCCAGTAGTAGGGGACTCGGCACTGAAGCTTTCTTT. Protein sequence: CASSRGLGTEAFF.

CDR3 in DNA: TGTGCCTGGAGTGTTAAGGTACTAGCGGGAGCCTACGAGCAGTACTTC. The encoded protein is CAWSVKVLAGAYEQYF. The chain couples TRBV30 to TRBJ2-7; 11 nucleotides align to TRBD2. This CDR3 region has 16 residues. In germline, CDR1 is GTSNPN, CDR2 SVGIG (reference sequence). Trimming cost V 0 bases and J 2 bases; bases outside gene matches: 6.

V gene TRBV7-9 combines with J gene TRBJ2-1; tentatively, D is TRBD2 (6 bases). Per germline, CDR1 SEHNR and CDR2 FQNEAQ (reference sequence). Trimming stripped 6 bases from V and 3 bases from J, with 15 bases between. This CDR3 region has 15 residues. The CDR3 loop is CASSPGTPNYNEQFF. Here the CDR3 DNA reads TGTGCCAGCAGTCCCGGGACTCCCAACTACAATGAGCAGTTCTTC.

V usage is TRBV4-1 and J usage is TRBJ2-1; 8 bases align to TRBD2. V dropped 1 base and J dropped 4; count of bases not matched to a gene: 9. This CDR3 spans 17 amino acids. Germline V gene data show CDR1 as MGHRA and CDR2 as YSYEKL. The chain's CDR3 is CASSQGEGGGLYNEQFF. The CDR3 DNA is TGCGCCAGCAGCCAAGGGGAAGGCGGGGGGCTATACAATGAGCAGTTCTTC.

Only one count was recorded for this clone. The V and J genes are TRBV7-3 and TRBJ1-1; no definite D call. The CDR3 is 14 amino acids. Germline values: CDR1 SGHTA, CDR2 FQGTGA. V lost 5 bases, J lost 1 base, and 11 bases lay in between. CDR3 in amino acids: CASSPWGGNTEAFF. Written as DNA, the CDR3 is TGTGCCAGCAGCCCTTGGGGAGGGAACACTGAAGCTTTCTTT.

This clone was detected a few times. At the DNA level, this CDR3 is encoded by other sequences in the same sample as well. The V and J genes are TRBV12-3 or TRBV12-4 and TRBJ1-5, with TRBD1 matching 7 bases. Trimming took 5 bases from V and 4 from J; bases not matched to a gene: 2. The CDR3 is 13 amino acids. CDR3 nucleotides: TGTGCCAGCAGTCTACAGGGGAATCAGCCCCAGCATTTT. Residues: CASSLQGNQPQHF.

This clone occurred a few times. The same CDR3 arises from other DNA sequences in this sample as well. The CDR3 region is CASSETSGGTDTQYF. CDR3 DNA: TGTGCCAGCAGTGAGACTAGCGGGGGGACAGATACGCAGTATTTT. The V call is TRBV6-4, the J call TRBJ2-3; TRBD2 matches at 13 bases. The CDR3 loop spans 15 amino acids. Looked up from germline, CDR1 is MRHNA and CDR2 is SNTAGT. Trimming removed 3 bases from V and 3 bases from J; junction bases left unmatched: 0.

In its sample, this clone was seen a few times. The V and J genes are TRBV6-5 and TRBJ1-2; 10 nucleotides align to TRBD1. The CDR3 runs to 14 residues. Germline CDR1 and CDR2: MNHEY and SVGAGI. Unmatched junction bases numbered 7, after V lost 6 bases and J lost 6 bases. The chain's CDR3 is CASSVGGTGDGYTF. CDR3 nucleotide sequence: TGTGCCAGCAGCGTCGGGGGGACAGGGGATGGCTACACCTTC.

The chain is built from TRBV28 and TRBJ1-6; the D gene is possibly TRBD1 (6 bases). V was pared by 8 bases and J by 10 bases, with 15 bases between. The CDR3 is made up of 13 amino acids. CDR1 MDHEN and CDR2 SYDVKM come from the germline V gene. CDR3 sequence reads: CASGGRGDSPLHF. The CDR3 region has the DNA TGTGCCAGCGGGGGCAGGGGAGACTCACCCCTCCACTTT.

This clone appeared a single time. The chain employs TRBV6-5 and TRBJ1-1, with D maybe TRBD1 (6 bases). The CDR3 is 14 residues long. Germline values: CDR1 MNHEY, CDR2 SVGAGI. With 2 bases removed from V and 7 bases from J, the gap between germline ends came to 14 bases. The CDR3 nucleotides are TGTGCCAGCAGTTACAAAACAGGGTGGGGTGAAGCTTTCTTT. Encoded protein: CASSYKTGWGEAFF.

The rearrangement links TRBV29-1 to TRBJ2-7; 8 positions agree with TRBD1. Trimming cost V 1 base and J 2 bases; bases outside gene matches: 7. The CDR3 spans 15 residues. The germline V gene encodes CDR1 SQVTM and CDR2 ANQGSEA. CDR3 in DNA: TGCAGCGTTGAAGGTGCGGCAGGGGGCACCTACGAGCAGTACTTC. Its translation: CSVEGAAGGTYEQYF.

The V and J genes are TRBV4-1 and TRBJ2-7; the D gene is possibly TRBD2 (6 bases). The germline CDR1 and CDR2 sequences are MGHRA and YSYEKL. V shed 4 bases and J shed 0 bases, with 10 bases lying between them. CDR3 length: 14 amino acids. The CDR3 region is CASSRTTDSYEQYF. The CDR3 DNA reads TGCGCCAGCAGCCGGACTACTGACTCCTACGAGCAGTACTTC.

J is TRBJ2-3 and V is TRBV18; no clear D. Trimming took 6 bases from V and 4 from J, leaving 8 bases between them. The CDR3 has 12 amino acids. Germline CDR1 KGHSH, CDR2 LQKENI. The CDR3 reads CASSHRADTQYF. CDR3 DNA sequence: TGTGCCAGCTCCCATCGAGCAGATACGCAGTATTTT.

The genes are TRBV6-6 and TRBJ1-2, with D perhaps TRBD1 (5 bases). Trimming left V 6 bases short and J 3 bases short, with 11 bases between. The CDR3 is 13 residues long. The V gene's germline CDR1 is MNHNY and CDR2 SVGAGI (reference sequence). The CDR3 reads CASRFTGDYGYTF. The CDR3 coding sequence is TGTGCCAGCAGGTTCACAGGCGACTATGGCTACACCTTC.

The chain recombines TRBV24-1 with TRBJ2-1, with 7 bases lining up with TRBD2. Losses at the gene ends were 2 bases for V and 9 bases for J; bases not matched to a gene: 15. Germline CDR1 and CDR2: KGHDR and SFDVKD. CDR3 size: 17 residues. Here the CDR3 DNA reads TGTGCCACCAGTGATTCGGGGAGGGGTTCCCGGGACCGTGAGCAGTTCTTC. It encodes CATSDSGRGSRDREQFF.